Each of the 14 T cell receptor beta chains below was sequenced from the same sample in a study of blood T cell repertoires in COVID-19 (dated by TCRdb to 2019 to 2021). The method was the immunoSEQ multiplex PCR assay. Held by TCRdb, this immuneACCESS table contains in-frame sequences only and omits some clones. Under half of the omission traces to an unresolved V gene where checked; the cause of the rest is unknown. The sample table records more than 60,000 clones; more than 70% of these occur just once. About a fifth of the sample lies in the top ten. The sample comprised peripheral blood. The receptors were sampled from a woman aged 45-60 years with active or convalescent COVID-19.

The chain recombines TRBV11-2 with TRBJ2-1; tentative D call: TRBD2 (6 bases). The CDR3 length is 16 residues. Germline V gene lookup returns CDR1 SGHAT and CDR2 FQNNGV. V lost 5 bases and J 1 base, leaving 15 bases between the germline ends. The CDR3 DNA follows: TGTGCCAGCAGCATCCCGGAGCGGGCGTCCTACAATGAGCAGTTCTTC. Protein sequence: CASSIPERASYNEQFF.

The CDR3, as DNA: TGTGCCAGCAGCAAAGTCCCACCGGGACAGGGGAACTATGGCTACACCTTC. The encoded protein is CASSKVPPGQGNYGYTF. The chain has TRBV21-1 and TRBJ1-2; TRBD1, as called in the table, went unchecked against the DNA. TRBV21-1 is given as a pseudogene. This CDR3 has 17 amino acids.

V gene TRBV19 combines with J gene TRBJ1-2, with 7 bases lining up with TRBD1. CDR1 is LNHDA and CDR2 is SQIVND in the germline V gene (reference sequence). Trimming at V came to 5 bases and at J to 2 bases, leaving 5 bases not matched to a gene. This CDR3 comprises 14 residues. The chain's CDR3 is CASSLPGQNYGYTF. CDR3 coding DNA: TGTGCCAGTAGTTTACCGGGACAGAACTATGGCTACACCTTC.

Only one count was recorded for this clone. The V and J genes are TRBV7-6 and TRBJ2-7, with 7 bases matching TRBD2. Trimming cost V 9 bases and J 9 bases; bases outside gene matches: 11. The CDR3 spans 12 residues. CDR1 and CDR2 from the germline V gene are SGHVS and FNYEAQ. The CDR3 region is CASGPRGLGQYF. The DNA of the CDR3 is TGTGCCAGTGGGCCCCGAGGACTAGGGCAGTACTTC.

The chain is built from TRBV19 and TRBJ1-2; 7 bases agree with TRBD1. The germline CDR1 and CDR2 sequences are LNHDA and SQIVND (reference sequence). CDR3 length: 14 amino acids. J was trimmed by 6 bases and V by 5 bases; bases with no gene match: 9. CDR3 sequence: CASSPTTGRNGYTF. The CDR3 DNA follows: TGTGCCAGTAGTCCAACGACAGGGAGGAATGGCTACACCTTC.

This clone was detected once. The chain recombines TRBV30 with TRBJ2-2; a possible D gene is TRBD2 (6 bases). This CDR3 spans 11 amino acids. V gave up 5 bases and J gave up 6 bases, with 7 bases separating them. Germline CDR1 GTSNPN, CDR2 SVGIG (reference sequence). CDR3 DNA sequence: TGTGCCTGGTCGGGGGCCGGGGAGCTGTTTTTT. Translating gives CAWSGAGELFF.

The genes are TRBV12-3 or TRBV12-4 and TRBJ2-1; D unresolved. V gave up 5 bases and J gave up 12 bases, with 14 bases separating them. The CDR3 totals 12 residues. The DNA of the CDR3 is TGTGCCAGCAGTCCGACCGAGGTCGGGCAGTTCTTC. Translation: CASSPTEVGQFF.

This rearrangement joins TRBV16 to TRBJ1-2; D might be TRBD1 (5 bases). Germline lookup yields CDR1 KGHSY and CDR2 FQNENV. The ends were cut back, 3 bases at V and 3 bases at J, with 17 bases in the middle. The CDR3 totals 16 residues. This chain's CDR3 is CASSQKSTGGDYGYTF. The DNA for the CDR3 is TGTGCCAGCAGCCAGAAATCTACCGGAGGGGACTATGGCTACACCTTC. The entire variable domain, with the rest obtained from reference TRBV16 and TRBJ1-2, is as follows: GEEVAQTPKHLVRGEGQKAKLYCAPIKGHSYVFWYQQVLKNEFKFLISFQNENVFDETGMPKERFSAKCLPNSPCSLEIQATKLEDSAVYFCASSQKSTGGDYGYTFGSGTRLTVV.

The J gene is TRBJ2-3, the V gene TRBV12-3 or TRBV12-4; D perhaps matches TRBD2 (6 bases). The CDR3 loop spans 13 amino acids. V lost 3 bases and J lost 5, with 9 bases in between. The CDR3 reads CASSLEGKDTQYF. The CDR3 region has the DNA TGTGCCAGCAGTTTGGAGGGAAAAGATACGCAGTATTTT.

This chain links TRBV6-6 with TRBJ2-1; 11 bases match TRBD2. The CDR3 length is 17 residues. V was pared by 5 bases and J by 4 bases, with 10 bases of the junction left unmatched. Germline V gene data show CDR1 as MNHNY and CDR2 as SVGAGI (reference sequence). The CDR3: CASSRKIAGGPYNEQFF. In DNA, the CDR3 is TGTGCCAGCAGTCGAAAGATAGCGGGAGGGCCTTACAATGAGCAGTTCTTC.

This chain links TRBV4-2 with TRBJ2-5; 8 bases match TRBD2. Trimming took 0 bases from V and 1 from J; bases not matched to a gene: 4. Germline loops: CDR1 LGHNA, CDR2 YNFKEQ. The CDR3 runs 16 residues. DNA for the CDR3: TGTGCCAGCAGCCAAGATTCTGCGGGAGGCCAAGAGACCCAGTACTTC. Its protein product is CASSQDSAGGQETQYF.

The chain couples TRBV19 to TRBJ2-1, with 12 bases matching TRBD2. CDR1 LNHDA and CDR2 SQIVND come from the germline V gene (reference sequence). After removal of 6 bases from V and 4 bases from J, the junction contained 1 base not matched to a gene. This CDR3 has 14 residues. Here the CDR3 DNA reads TGTGCCAGTAGCCTAGCGGGGGGGTACAATGAGCAGTTCTTC. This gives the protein CASSLAGGYNEQFF.

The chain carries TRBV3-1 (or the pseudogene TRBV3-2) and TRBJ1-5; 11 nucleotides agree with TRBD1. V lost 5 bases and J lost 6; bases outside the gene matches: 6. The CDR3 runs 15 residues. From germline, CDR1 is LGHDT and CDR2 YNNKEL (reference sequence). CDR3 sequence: CASSSDRGLGQPQHF. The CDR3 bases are TGTGCCAGCAGCTCGGACAGGGGGCTGGGTCAGCCCCAGCATTTT.

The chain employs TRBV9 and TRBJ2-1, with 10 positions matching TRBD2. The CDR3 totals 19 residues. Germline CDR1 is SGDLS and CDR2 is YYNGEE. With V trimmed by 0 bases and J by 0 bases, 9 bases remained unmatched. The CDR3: CASSVEAGGPRSSYNEQFF. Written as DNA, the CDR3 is TGTGCCAGCAGCGTAGAAGCGGGAGGGCCTCGGAGCTCCTACAATGAGCAGTTCTTC.